This T cell receptor beta chain was found in a study of T cell responses to AZD1222 COVID-19 vaccine. Study results and limitations: Females outnumbered males among donors, who were mostly white British; clonal diversity was possibly underestimated. Rises in breadth and depth of Spike-specific TCRs came after two AZD1222 doses. Only a handful of people who got AZD1222 tested seropositive at baseline.

The germline CDR1 and CDR2 sequences are SGHTS and YDEGEE. This CDR3 comprises 15 residues. V lost 3 bases, J lost 7 bases, and 19 bases lay in between. Profiling relied on immunoSEQ multiplex PCR, and the TCRdb table lists in-frame clones only, not all of them. The table has around 140,000 clones, roughly 93% seen once. For this clone: Its antigen is unknown.

The source was peripheral blood, collected on day 0 of MenACWY control vaccination. This chain links TRBV5-8 with TRBJ1-2; possible D gene TRBD1, 6 bases. This clonotype was sampled from an adult in good health. CDR3 protein: CASSYGQIRSSGYTF. CDR3 DNA sequence: TGTGCCAGCAGCTACGGACAGATTCGCTCATCTGGCTACACCTTC.